Each of the 28 T cell receptor beta chains below was sequenced from the same sample in a study of identical twins. TCRdb re-derived calls from the 5' RACE reads in MiXCR, one entry per CDR3 protein. The sample comprises hundreds of thousands of distinct CDR3 sequences, 12% of which are singletons, and around 1.6% rests with the top ten. These data were likewise used in another study, on yellow fever vaccine responses in identical twins.

Specimen: PBMCs. Receptors were obtained from a woman under 30 in good health.

The chain uses TRBV3-1 and TRBJ2-3; maybe TRBD1 (6 bases). V lost 0 bases, J lost 7 bases, and 8 bases lay in between. The germline V gene encodes CDR1 LGHDT and CDR2 YNNKEL (reference sequence). CDR3 length: 13 residues. CDR3 residues: CASSQEGAHTQYF. CDR3 in DNA: TGTGCCAGCAGCCAAGAGGGGGCTCATACGCAGTATTTT.

This clonotype was picked up many times. This chain connects TRBV12-3 or TRBV12-4 to TRBJ2-3; no definite D call. The ends were cut back, 5 bases at V and 4 bases at J, with 7 bases in the middle. This CDR3 comprises 12 residues. The CDR3 DNA is TGTGCCAGCAGTCCCAAGCCAGATACGCAGTATTTT. Its translation: CASSPKPDTQYF.

This chain uses TRBV7-2 with TRBJ2-7; 10 bases align to TRBD2. Germline V gives CDR1 SGHTA, CDR2 FQGNSA. The V and J ends lost 5 bases and 6 bases, in that order; junction bases with no gene match: 10. This CDR3 contains 15 residues. The CDR3 sequence: CASSRTSGVGGEQYV. The CDR3 region has the DNA TGTGCCAGCAGCAGAACTAGCGGGGTGGGTGGCGAGCAGTACGTC.

This clonotype was recorded a few times. V is TRBV5-1 and J is TRBJ2-5; TRBD2 matches 8 bases. The length of the CDR3 is 15 residues. CDR1 is SGHRS and CDR2 is YFSETQ in the germline V gene. V was pared by 6 bases and J by 1 base, with 8 bases of the junction left unmatched. The CDR3 is CASTQIGGAQETQYF. CDR3 nucleotide sequence: TGCGCCAGCACTCAAATCGGGGGGGCCCAAGAGACCCAGTACTTC.

V and J are TRBV29-1 and TRBJ2-7; 8 bases are shared with TRBD2. CDR1 is SQVTM and CDR2 is ANQGSEA in the germline V gene. The CDR3 consists of 14 residues. Germline trimming cut 4 bases from V and 4 bases from J; bases unmatched to any gene: 9. CDR3 sequence: CSVGFSGKEYEQYF. CDR3 DNA sequence: TGCAGCGTTGGTTTTAGCGGGAAAGAGTACGAGCAGTACTTC.

The chain joins TRBV23-1 to TRBJ1-1; D is possibly TRBD1 (6 bases). TRBV23-1 is an open reading frame whose function is uncertain. The V end was cut by 4 bases, the J end by 6 bases, with 12 bases between. This CDR3 is built from 13 residues. CDR3 loop: CASSRGHKAEAFF. Here the CDR3 DNA reads TGCGCCAGCAGTCGGGGACATAAGGCTGAAGCTTTCTTT.

There are a few counts of this clonotype. The J gene is TRBJ1-4, the V gene TRBV11-2; D perhaps matches TRBD1 (5 bases). Trimming left V 5 bases short and J 8 bases short, with 21 bases between. Germline CDR1 SGHAT, CDR2 FQNNGV. This CDR3 has 16 amino acids. CDR3 loop: CASSPTSGRVREKLFF. DNA for the CDR3: TGTGCCAGCAGCCCAACTTCGGGCAGGGTTCGAGAAAAACTGTTTTTT.

The chain couples TRBV20-1 to TRBJ2-2; 10 positions agree with TRBD2. The length of the CDR3 is 16 residues. Germline CDR1 and CDR2: DFQATT and SNEGSKA (reference sequence). Trimming removed 5 bases from V and 6 bases from J; junction bases left unmatched: 12. CDR3 DNA sequence: TGCAGTGCTCTAGCGGGGGACCGGGGAAGATCCGGGGAGCTGTTTTTT. Its protein is CSALAGDRGRSGELFF.

V is TRBV28 and J is TRBJ2-7, with 12 nucleotides matching TRBD2. CDR1 is MDHEN and CDR2 is SYDVKM in the germline V gene. V gave up 4 bases and J gave up 0 bases; unmatched junction bases: 4. The CDR3 covers 16 residues. CDR3 protein: CASSSLTSGSSYEQYF. For the CDR3, the DNA is TGTGCCAGCAGTTCCCTGACTAGCGGGAGCTCCTACGAGCAGTACTTC.

This clonotype was seen more than once but under ten times. The genes are TRBV28 and TRBJ2-3; D remains unclear. The germline V gene encodes CDR1 MDHEN and CDR2 SYDVKM. The CDR3 is 14 amino acids. V was shortened by 5 bases and J by 1 base, with 10 bases between the two germline ends. The CDR3 loop is CASSRKPRTDTQYF. CDR3 DNA: TGTGCCAGCAGTCGTAAGCCCCGCACAGATACGCAGTATTTT.

The J gene is TRBJ2-2, the V gene TRBV12-3 or TRBV12-4; 7 nucleotides line up with TRBD1. This CDR3 is built from 13 residues. J was trimmed by 7 bases and V by 6 bases; bases with no gene match: 5. DNA for the CDR3: TGTGCCAGCAGCCGTCAGGGGGTCGGGGAGCTGTTTTTT. Translation: CASSRQGVGELFF.

This clonotype has ten or more counts. This chain joins TRBV28 and TRBJ2-1; D may be TRBD2 (6 bases). The CDR3 loop spans 16 amino acids. Trimming pared 3 bases from V and 0 bases from J, leaving 12 bases between. Germline lookup yields CDR1 MDHEN and CDR2 SYDVKM. The CDR3 protein is CASSFLAGSSYNEQFF. DNA for the CDR3: TGTGCCAGCAGTTTTTTGGCGGGAAGCTCCTACAATGAGCAGTTCTTC.

This clonotype appeared a few times. This rearrangement joins TRBV7-9 to TRBJ2-5, with a tentative D call TRBD2 (5 bases). Looked up from germline, CDR1 is SEHNR and CDR2 is FQNEAQ (reference sequence). V shed 4 bases and J shed 3 bases, with 21 bases lying between them. The CDR3 consists of 17 residues. The CDR3 is CASSSLRELGNKETQYF. CDR3 DNA sequence: TGTGCCAGCAGCTCTTTGAGGGAGCTCGGAAACAAAGAGACCCAGTACTTC.

The chain carries TRBV28 and TRBJ2-3, with D possibly called TRBD1 or TRBD2 (5 bases each). Germline values: CDR1 MDHEN, CDR2 SYDVKM. The germline V and J ends were trimmed by 6 bases and 5 bases, with 21 bases remaining between them. The CDR3 runs to 16 residues. For the CDR3, the DNA is TGTGCCAGCAGACCCACCGGGACCCTGATGGGAGATACGCAGTATTTT. This translates into CASRPTGTLMGDTQYF.

The J gene is TRBJ2-7, the V gene TRBV27; TRBD2 agrees at 8 bases. The CDR3 is 14 residues long. Germline CDR1 is MNHEY and CDR2 is SMNVEV (reference sequence). Losses at the gene ends were 3 bases for V and 2 bases for J; bases not matched to a gene: 3. The CDR3 reads CASSFGRGAYEQYV. The CDR3, as DNA: TGTGCCAGCAGTTTTGGGCGGGGGGCCTACGAGCAGTACGTC.

This clonotype has a handful of counts. The J gene is TRBJ2-7, the V gene TRBV5-1; the D gene is possibly TRBD1 (5 bases). The length of the CDR3 is 14 residues. V was pared by 0 bases and J by 3 bases, with 10 bases between. CDR1 is SGHRS and CDR2 is YFSETQ in the germline V gene. The CDR3 DNA reads TGCGCCAGCAGCTTGGAGGGGATCCTCTACGAGCAGTACTTC. Protein: CASSLEGILYEQYF.

The genes are TRBV4-1 and TRBJ2-5, with D possibly matching TRBD2 (5 bases). Germline CDR1 reads MGHRA; CDR2 reads YSYEKL. With 4 bases removed from V and 4 bases from J, the gap between germline ends came to 10 bases. The CDR3 contains 13 residues. The CDR3 nucleotides are TGCGCCAGCAGCCTTACTAGGTCAGAGACCCAGTACTTC. Encoded protein: CASSLTRSETQYF.

There are a few counts of this clonotype. V is TRBV12-3 or TRBV12-4 and J is TRBJ2-1; 7 bases match TRBD2. CDR3 length: 20 amino acids. V shed 3 bases and J 4 bases; nucleotides not matched to a gene: 21. The CDR3 DNA sequence: TGTGCCAGCAGTTTCTCCGGGACTACAACCCTGTCCTCCCTATACAATGAGCAGTTCTTC. Translation: CASSFSGTTTLSSLYNEQFF.

CDR3 sequence reads: CASSPLGDPRETQYF. Here the CDR3 DNA reads TGTGCCAGCAGCCCCCTCGGGGACCCCAGGGAGACCCAGTACTTC. The chain carries TRBV7-9 and TRBJ2-5; D may match TRBD1 or TRBD2 (5 bases each). CDR3 size: 15 residues. With 5 bases removed from V and 5 bases from J, the gap between germline ends came to 18 bases. CDR1 is SEHNR, CDR2 FQNEAQ, per germline (reference sequence).

This chain connects TRBV14 to TRBJ2-3, with no clear D. Germline-derived CDR1 and CDR2 are SGHDN and FVKESK. The length of the CDR3 is 12 residues. The V gene lost 0 bases and the J gene lost 7 bases, with 5 bases spanning the gap. The chain's CDR3 is CASSQERNTQYF. The CDR3 DNA reads TGTGCCAGCAGCCAAGAGAGGAATACGCAGTATTTT.

The chain links TRBV6-1 to TRBJ1-2; the D is unclear. V lost 6 bases and J 4 bases, leaving 9 bases between the germline ends. Germline V CDR1 and CDR2: MNHNS, SASEGT. The CDR3 is made up of 12 amino acids. The CDR3 nucleotides are TGTGCCAGCAGGAAGGGCAGCTATGGCTACACCTTC. Its translation: CASRKGSYGYTF.

This clonotype was seen repeatedly, ten times or more. The rearrangement joins TRBV10-3 to TRBJ2-7; a weak D match, TRBD1 (6 bases). Germline V lookup: CDR1 ENHRY, CDR2 SYGVKD. V was trimmed by 3 bases and J by 6 bases, leaving 6 bases between them. CDR3 length: 11 amino acids. This chain's CDR3 is CAISEGGEQYV. The CDR3 DNA sequence: TGTGCCATCAGTGAAGGGGGCGAGCAGTACGTC.

This clonotype was found many times. CDR3 nucleotides: TGTGCCAGCAGTCCCCTGGGACGGACGAACACCGGGGAGCTGTTTTTT. Encoded protein: CASSPLGRTNTGELFF. The chain has TRBV6-2 or TRBV6-3 and TRBJ2-2; tentatively, D is TRBD1 or TRBD2 (5 bases each). Trimming shortened V by 5 bases and J by 0 bases, and 13 bases separated the two germline ends. Germline CDR1 and CDR2: MNHEY and SVGEGT. The CDR3 extends over 16 amino acids.

V usage is TRBV7-9 and J usage is TRBJ2-3; D unresolved. The CDR3 extends over 15 amino acids. CDR1 is SEHNR and CDR2 is FQNEAQ in the germline V gene (reference sequence). The V end lost 1 base, the J end lost 5 bases, and 13 bases lay between the germline ends. For the CDR3, the DNA is TGTGCCAGCAGCTTAGTTTCAGACCTAGGAGATACGCAGTATTTT. As protein: CASSLVSDLGDTQYF. Full variable domain (outside the CDR3, taken from reference TRBV7-9 and TRBJ2-3): DTGVSQNPRHKITKRGQNVTFRCDPISEHNRLYWYRQTLGQGPEFLTYFQNEAQLEKSRLLSDRFSAERPKGSFSTLEIQRTEQGDSAMYLCASSLVSDLGDTQYFGPGTRLTVL.

The CDR3 spells CATSTISQETQYF. DNA of the CDR3: TGTGCCACCAGCACGATTAGCCAAGAGACCCAGTACTTC. The genes are TRBV15 and TRBJ2-5, with D unresolved. The CDR3 runs to 13 residues. The ends were cut back, 4 bases at V and 1 base at J, with 7 bases in the middle. CDR1 LNHNV and CDR2 YYDKDF come from the germline V gene (reference sequence).

The table lists this clonotype with a few counts. This chain joins TRBV10-2 and TRBJ2-4, with D possibly TRBD1 on 6 matching bases. CDR3 size: 11 residues. Deletions cut 5 bases from V and 14 bases from J, with 13 bases between. The germline V gene has CDR1 WSHSY and CDR2 SAAADI. The CDR3 DNA reads as TGCGCCAGCAGTCCTAGGGACATCAAGTACTTC. Its protein is CASSPRDIKYF.

This clonotype was detected a few times. The rearrangement uses TRBV20-1 and TRBJ2-5; TRBD2 matches at 8 bases. The CDR3 has 13 residues. After removal of 6 bases from V and 4 bases from J, the junction contained 7 bases not matched to a gene. Germline assignment: CDR1 DFQATT and CDR2 SNEGSKA (reference sequence). The CDR3 bases are TGCAGTGCCACGAGCGGGGGATTAGAGACCCAGTACTTC. This encodes CSATSGGLETQYF.

The chain employs TRBV7-3 and TRBJ2-3; D uncertain. V lost 6 bases and J lost 2, with 18 bases in between. Germline V CDR1 and CDR2: SGHTA, FQGTGA. The length of the CDR3 is 16 residues. CDR3 DNA: TGTGCCAGCAGTCCCGACCCAACCCCCCTCACAGATACGCAGTATTTT. Encoded protein: CASSPDPTPLTDTQYF. Filled out from reference TRBV7-3 and TRBJ2-3, the complete variable domain reads GAGVSQTPSNKVTEKGKYVELRCDPISGHTALYWYRQSLGQGPEFLIYFQGTGAADDSGLPNDRFFAVRPEGSVSTLKIQRTERGDSAVYLCASSPDPTPLTDTQYFGPGTRLTVL.